The 17 T cell receptor beta chains below all came from one sample that was sequenced in a study of T-cell reconstitution after alpha-beta-depleted transplantation in children. Unique molecular identifiers tagged the TCRbeta library. Via MiXCR, TCRdb re-called the PCR reads, giving one row per CDR3 protein. Found here are about 640,000 distinct CDR3 sequences, roughly 17% of them singletons; the top ten hold 1.1%. Sequenced here: PBMCs from the stem cell graft donor, sampled from the stem cell graft. These receptors came from a human donor who donated a stem cell graft to a child with acute myeloid leukemia.

This clonotype was found many times. The rearrangement joins TRBV29-1 to TRBJ1-1; 8 nucleotides agree with TRBD1. With V trimmed by 8 bases and J by 4 bases, 3 bases remained unmatched. The CDR3 spans 11 residues. Germline lookup yields CDR1 SQVTM and CDR2 ANQGSEA. The CDR3: CSFGQGTEAFF. The CDR3 DNA follows: TGCAGCTTTGGACAGGGCACTGAAGCTTTCTTT.

The V call is TRBV7-9, the J call TRBJ2-3; D call uncertain. The CDR3 has 14 amino acids. Germline lookup yields CDR1 SEHNR and CDR2 FQNEAQ (reference sequence). V was clipped by 5 bases and J by 4 bases, with 13 bases between them. Here the CDR3 DNA reads TGTGCCAGCAGCCCAGGCAGTATCTCAGATACGCAGTATTTT. It is translated as CASSPGSISDTQYF.

To note about this clonotype: One base away lies a much larger clone, so this may be a sequencing read error. The V gene is TRBV29-1, the J gene TRBJ2-1; D is ambiguous. The CDR3 runs 10 residues. The V gene's germline CDR1 is SQVTM and CDR2 ANQGSEA. The V gene lost 6 bases and the J gene lost 5 bases, with 5 bases spanning the gap. The CDR3 nucleotides read TGCAGCGTACAGCACAATGAGCAGTTCTTC. As protein: CSVQHNEQFF.

This clonotype showed up just a few times. The CDR3 DNA sequence: TGTGCCAGCAGCCCCGCGGACGGGCTCTCTGGAAACACCATATATTTT. Its protein product is CASSPADGLSGNTIYF. V and J are TRBV7-2 and TRBJ1-3; no clear D gene. V was shortened by 5 bases and J by 0 bases, with 14 bases between the two germline ends. The CDR3 has 16 amino acids. Germline V CDR1 and CDR2: SGHTA, FQGNSA. Complete variable domain (other parts from reference TRBV7-2 and TRBJ1-3): GAGVSQSPSNKVTEKGKDVELRCDPISGHTALYWYRQSLGQGLEFLIYFQGNSAPDKSGLPSDRFSAERTGGSVSTLTIQRTQQEDSAVYLCASSPADGLSGNTIYFGEGSWLTVV.

The chain recombines TRBV20-1 with TRBJ2-3; 7 bases map to TRBD1. This CDR3 region has 14 residues. Germline lookup yields CDR1 DFQATT and CDR2 SNEGSKA (reference sequence). The CDR3 DNA is TGCAGCTCCTGGACAGGAAAAGGGTCAGATACGCAGTATTTT. It codes for CSSWTGKGSDTQYF.

This clonotype was recorded many times. The V gene is TRBV12-3 or TRBV12-4, the J gene TRBJ2-1; D is perhaps TRBD1 or TRBD2 (6 bases each). CDR3 length: 14 residues. Trimming removed 3 bases from V and 8 bases from J, with 14 bases in between. CDR3 in DNA: TGTGCCAGCAGTTTGCGAGGGGGGTACGATGAGCAGTTCTTC. Translation gives CASSLRGGYDEQFF.

Details on this clonotype: The junction differs from germline at one of its ends, possibly a read error. The rearrangement links TRBV20-1 to TRBJ1-1, with 11 bases lining up with TRBD1. Germline-derived CDR1 and CDR2 are DFQATT and SNEGSKA (reference sequence). CDR3 length: 16 residues. The CDR3 is CSAAGTGGFGVTEVFF. The CDR3 DNA reads TGCAGTGCAGCGGGGACAGGGGGGTTCGGGGTAACTGAAGTTTTCTTT.

The chain combines TRBV5-6 with TRBJ2-2; TRBD2 agrees at 9 bases. J lost 4 bases, V lost 4 bases, and 11 bases had no gene match. The CDR3 extends over 17 amino acids. The germline CDR1 and CDR2 sequences are SGHDT and YYEEEE. CDR3 residues: CASSRSISGGPTGELFF. The CDR3 DNA reads TGTGCCAGCAGCCGATCCATTAGCGGGGGCCCCACCGGGGAGCTGTTTTTT.

This chain links TRBV7-8 with TRBJ2-3; TRBD2 might be the D (5 bases). Trimming took 5 bases from V and 3 from J, leaving 15 bases between them. The CDR3 extends over 15 amino acids. In germline, CDR1 is SGHVS, CDR2 FQNEAQ. The CDR3 DNA is TGTGCCAGCAGCCTCCGGGATGGTGGGACAGATACGCAGTATTTT. It codes for CASSLRDGGTDTQYF.

This clonotype was seen only a few times. The chain joins TRBV20-1 to TRBJ2-3; the D call may be TRBD1 or TRBD2 (5 bases each). The CDR3 is 15 residues long. Trimming cost V 6 bases and J 2 bases, with 18 bases left between them. Germline assignment: CDR1 DFQATT and CDR2 SNEGSKA (reference sequence). The CDR3 coding sequence is TGCAGTGCATTCGGGACCGCCTATTCCACAGATACGCAGTATTTT. Its translation: CSAFGTAYSTDTQYF.

This clonotype occurred a few times. The rearrangement joins TRBV7-2 to TRBJ2-1; TRBD2 matches at 11 bases. The V and J ends lost 5 bases and 6 bases, in that order; junction bases with no gene match: 9. Per germline, CDR1 SGHTA and CDR2 FQGNSA. This CDR3 comprises 16 residues. The DNA of the CDR3 is TGTGCCAGCAGCGTTAGCGGGGGGGCCTTACGCAATGAGCAGTTCTTC. Translation gives CASSVSGGALRNEQFF.

This clonotype was observed many times. This chain joins TRBV5-1 and TRBJ2-7; tentatively, D is TRBD1 or TRBD2 (5 bases each). The CDR3 sequence is 13 residues long. V was cut by 3 bases and J by 7 bases, with 14 bases left in between. The germline gives CDR1 SGHRS, CDR2 YFSETQ. The CDR3 here is CASSSSGSGEQYV. As DNA, the CDR3 is TGCGCCAGCAGCTCCTCAGGGTCGGGGGAGCAGTACGTC.

This clonotype was seen at least ten times. The V gene is TRBV29-1, the J gene TRBJ1-1; D gene unclear. Germline V lookup: CDR1 SQVTM, CDR2 ANQGSEA. The V end lost 4 bases, the J end lost 2 bases, and 14 bases lay between the germline ends. This CDR3 is built from 14 residues. The CDR3 DNA reads TGCAGCGTTGCGGAGTGGGTTATTAACACTGAAGCTTTCTTT. As protein: CSVAEWVINTEAFF.

At least ten counts were recorded for this clonotype. The chain links TRBV7-2 to TRBJ2-7; D call uncertain. This CDR3 region has 14 residues. The germline V gene has CDR1 SGHTA and CDR2 FQGNSA. Trimming pared 5 bases from V and 7 bases from J, leaving 18 bases between. CDR3 loop: CASSPRTASLEQYF. In nucleotides, the CDR3 is TGTGCCAGCAGCCCACGTACAGCGTCCTTGGAGCAGTACTTC.

This clonotype came up a few times. This rearrangement joins TRBV5-5 to TRBJ2-7, with a possible D match to TRBD1 (6 bases). The V end lost 4 bases, the J end lost 2 bases, and 13 bases lay between the germline ends. This CDR3 is built from 14 residues. Germline V CDR1 and CDR2: SGHKS, YYEKEE (reference sequence). CDR3 sequence reads: CASSDGTFTYEQYV. In DNA, the CDR3 is TGTGCCAGCAGCGACGGGACATTCACCTACGAGCAGTACGTC.

This clonotype was counted ten times or more. This chain connects TRBV29-1 to TRBJ2-7; TRBD2 is a possible D gene (7 bases). The CDR3 contains 15 residues. CDR1 is SQVTM and CDR2 is ANQGSEA in the germline V gene. Trimming left V 1 base short and J 1 base short, with 14 bases between. The CDR3 coding sequence is TGCAGCGTTGAAGTAGGGGGGGGGCTTTCCTACGAGCAGTACTTC. It yields the protein CSVEVGGGLSYEQYF.

This clonotype was detected many times. V gene TRBV5-5 combines with J gene TRBJ2-7; no reliable D call. Looked up from germline, CDR1 is SGHKS and CDR2 is YYEKEE (reference sequence). The CDR3 runs to 13 residues. V was clipped by 3 bases and J by 3 bases, with 10 bases between them. The CDR3 loop is CASSSLQGYEQYF. The CDR3, as DNA: TGTGCCAGCAGCTCGCTTCAAGGCTACGAGCAGTACTTC.